What follows are 2 T cell receptor beta chains derived from one specimen sequenced in a study of T cells in Graves' hyperthyroidism and ophthalmopathy. TCR beta CDR3 region amplification was performed from RNA transcripts. TCR CDR3 underwent first-round RT-PCR with the HTBI primer set. Each CDR3 protein is one row after TCRdb ran MiXCR on the multiplex PCR reads. The sample carries around 610,000 distinct CDR3 sequences, roughly 15% recorded once. The sequenced sample consisted of blood. The receptors derive from a woman aged 40 to 49 with Graves' ophthalmopathy.

This clonotype was counted ten times or more. Here the CDR3 DNA reads TGTGCCAGCTCGAATAACGGGGAGACCCAGTACTTC. This gives the protein CASSNNGETQYF. The rearrangement uses TRBV28 and TRBJ2-5; no clear D gene. CDR1 and CDR2 (germline): MDHEN, SYDVKM. CDR3 length: 12 amino acids. V was pared by 8 bases and J by 5 bases, with 12 bases between.

This clonotype showed up many times. This chain's CDR3 is CASSPRQSSYEQYF. In DNA form, the CDR3 reads TGTGCCAGCAGCCCTCGACAGAGCTCCTACGAGCAGTACTTC. V usage is TRBV12-3 or TRBV12-4 and J usage is TRBJ2-7; TRBD1 might be the D (5 bases). CDR3 length equals 14 residues. Trimming cost V 6 bases and J 0 bases, with 12 bases left between them.